These T cell receptor beta chains were read from a single sample in a study of blood T cell repertoires in COVID-19. Clones were sequenced by immunoSEQ multiplex PCR, and TCRdb holds only the in-frame ones, with some missing. The data show 25,000 or so clones, around nine tenths seen once. The specimen was peripheral blood. The receptors were gathered from a human donor with acute or convalescent COVID-19. The donor label of this sample is uncertain. CDR3s include the opening cysteine and the closing phenylalanine or tryptophan. D genes are given only for firm matches. Clone size is not always given. Where it is, it says once, few, many or a class for expanded clones.

J,length,V,size,D,CDR3,DNA
TRBJ2-3,15,TRBV5-4,-,-,CASSPGGASTDTQYF,TGTGCCAGCTCGCCTGGCGGAGCCAGCACAGATACGCAGTATTTT
TRBJ2-1,13,TRBV5-1,-,-,CASSPDIYNEQFF,TGCGCCAGCAGCCCCGACATATACAATGAGCAGTTCTTC
TRBJ2-3,12,TRBV13,-,-,CASSPNTDTQYF,TGTGCCAGCAGCCCCAACACAGATACGCAGTATTTT
TRBJ1-2,15,TRBV28,-,TRBD1,CASSRPDRGPDGYTF,TGTGCCAGCAGTAGACCTGACAGGGGGCCCGATGGCTACACCTTC
TRBJ2-5,13,TRBV2,once,-,CARGGPRRETQYF,TGTGCCAGGGGGGGGCCGAGGCGAGAGACCCAGTACTTC
TRBJ1-6,13,TRBV9,-,-,CASSVGQGSPLHF,TGTGCCAGCAGCGTAGGCCAGGGTTCACCCCTCCACTTT
TRBJ1-2,15,TRBV5-4,-,TRBD1,CASSPQTGGIYGYTF,TGTGCCAGCAGCCCACAGACAGGGGGGATCTATGGCTACACCTTC
TRBJ1-1,15,TRBV7-6,-,-,CASSLGGSSNTEAFF,TGTGCCAGCAGCTTAGGGGGCAGCTCGAACACTGAAGCTTTCTTT
TRBJ1-5,16,TRBV7-8,-,-,CASSLAEPGGGSPQHF,TGTGCCAGCAGCTTAGCTGAACCCGGGGGGGGGTCGCCCCAGCATTTT
TRBJ2-3,13,TRBV11-2,-,-,CASSLDRRDTQYF,TGTGCCAGCAGCTTAGATAGGAGGGATACGCAGTATTTT
TRBJ2-3,16,TRBV9,-,TRBD2,CASSPIAGESTDTQYF,TGTGCCAGCAGCCCAATAGCGGGTGAGAGCACAGATACGCAGTATTTT
TRBJ2-7,17,TRBV5-1,once,-,CASSWAGGQVLSYEQYF,TGCGCCAGCAGCTGGGCTGGGGGACAAGTTCTCTCCTACGAGCAGTACTTC
TRBJ2-3,16,TRBV5-1,-,TRBD2,CASSSLAGGYTDTQYF,TGCGCCAGCAGCAGTCTAGCGGGAGGTTACACAGATACGCAGTATTTT
TRBJ2-1,12,TRBV5-4,few,-,CASSRGSNEQFF,TGTGCCAGCAGCCGCGGTTCAAATGAGCAGTTCTTC
TRBJ1-4,16,TRBV6-5,-,TRBD1,CASSYSRDRGREKLFF,TGTGCCAGCAGTTACTCAAGAGACAGGGGGCGAGAAAAACTGTTTTTT
TRBJ2-3,16,TRBV5-1,-,-,CASSGIGRGGTDTQYF,TGCGCCAGCAGCGGGATTGGCAGGGGCGGGACAGATACGCAGTATTTT
TRBJ1-4,14,TRBV15,-,-,CATSPPFRNEKLFF,TGTGCCACCAGTCCTCCCTTCAGAAATGAAAAACTGTTTTTT
TRBJ2-7,15,TRBV6-5,-,-,CASNPSRRSSYEQYF,TGTGCCAGCAACCCTAGCCGCAGGAGCTCCTACGAGCAGTACTTC
TRBJ2-5,13,TRBV5-1,-,TRBD1,CASRLTGDETQYF,TGCGCCAGCAGACTCACAGGGGATGAGACCCAGTACTTC
TRBJ2-7,14,TRBV6-6,-,-,CASSYGGATYEQYF,TGTGCCAGCAGTTACGGGGGGGCGACCTACGAGCAGTACTTC
TRBJ2-5,14,TRBV9,-,TRBD2,CASSVEVSGHTQYF,TGTGCCAGCAGCGTAGAGGTTAGCGGGCACACCCAGTACTTC
TRBJ1-1,14,TRBV7-8,-,-,CASSLGQANTEAFF,TGTGCCAGCAGCTTAGGACAGGCGAACACTGAAGCTTTCTTT